Listed below are T cell receptor beta chains from one sample, sequenced in a study of blood T cell repertoires in COVID-19. Generated by immunoSEQ multiplex PCR, the TCRdb table keeps only in-frame clones and is missing some. Of 200,000 to 300,000 clones detected, approximately 91% appear once; the ten largest clones hold around 2.5%. Specimen: peripheral blood. These TCRs come from a person under 35 with COVID-19, enrolled during active disease. CDR3s include the opening cysteine and the closing phenylalanine or tryptophan. D genes are given only for firm matches. Not every row has a clone size; where given, it reads once, few, many or a size class.

J gene	V gene	clone size	D gene	CDR3 DNA	CDR3 protein
TRBJ2-7	TRBV9	.	.	TGTGCCAGCAGCGTAAGTCCTCAGACTAGTCGCGAGCAGTACTTC	CASSVSPQTSREQYF
TRBJ1-2	TRBV12-3/TRBV12-4	.	TRBD1	TGTGCCAGCAGCACTGGGACAGCTTATGGCTACACCTTC	CASSTGTAYGYTF
TRBJ1-4	TRBV9	once	.	TGTGCCAGCGAAAGGGGGACGAATGAAAAACTGTTTTTT	CASERGTNEKLFF
TRBJ2-5	TRBV7-9	once	.	TGTGCCAGCAGCTCACCAGACAGGCTGCATCAAGAGACCCAGTACTTC	CASSSPDRLHQETQYF
TRBJ2-6	TRBV19	.	TRBD1	TGTGCCACTAGGACAGGGGGATCCGGGGCCAACGTCCTGACTTTC	CATRTGGSGANVLTF
TRBJ2-2	TRBV27	.	TRBD1	TGTGCCAGCAGTCACGGACAGGTGTTTGGCACCGGGGAGCTGTTTTTT	CASSHGQVFGTGELFF
TRBJ2-5	TRBV6-2/TRBV6-3	.	.	TGTGCCAGCAGTTACCCCCTTCAAGAGACCCAGTACTTC	CASSYPLQETQYF
TRBJ2-3	TRBV2	.	.	TGTGCCAGCAGCCTTGGGACTAGCACAGATACGCAGTATTTT	CASSLGTSTDTQYF
TRBJ1-5	TRBV28	.	TRBD1	TGTGCCAGCAGTACAGGGGGCCAGCCCCAGCATTTT	CASSTGGQPQHF
TRBJ2-3	TRBV7-2	.	TRBD2	TGTGCCAGCAGCTCAGGGACTAATACAGATACGCAGTATTTT	CASSSGTNTDTQYF
TRBJ2-1	TRBV11-3	.	.	TGTGCCAGCAGCTTAGGGCAGGGTTCCTACAATGAGCAGTTCTTC	CASSLGQGSYNEQFF
TRBJ2-3	TRBV3-1/TRBV3-2	.	TRBD2	TGTGCCAGCAGCCCCTCCGGCGGGAGGGCCGGCACGCAGTATTTT	CASSPSGGRAGTQYF
TRBJ2-5	TRBV7-2	.	TRBD2	TGTGCCAGCAGCACAGGACGGATATTTAGCGGGAAAGAGACCCAGTACTTC	CASSTGRIFSGKETQYF
TRBJ2-1	TRBV18	.	TRBD2	TGTGCCAGCTCACCAGGGACTAGCGGGAAAGGTGAGCAGTTCTTC	CASSPGTSGKGEQFF
TRBJ1-5	TRBV24-1	.	TRBD1	TGTGCCACCAGTATCGGACAGGGCGATCAGCCCCAGCATTTT	CATSIGQGDQPQHF
TRBJ2-5	TRBV6-2/TRBV6-3	.	TRBD2	TGTGCCAGCAGTCTCTCGAGGACTAGCGGAGAGACCCAGTACTTC	CASSLSRTSGETQYF
TRBJ1-5	TRBV5-6	once	.	TGTGCCAGCAGCGCAGATAGCAATCAGCCCCAGCATTTT	CASSADSNQPQHF
TRBJ2-2	TRBV4-1	once	.	TGCGCCAGCAGCCAAGACGGAGGTCACACCGGGGAGCTGTTTTTT	CASSQDGGHTGELFF
TRBJ2-7	TRBV5-1	.	.	TGCGCCAGCACCGAGGGACTCGAGCAGTACTTC	CASTEGLEQYF
TRBJ2-7	TRBV7-6	.	TRBD1	TGTGCCAGCAGCTTAGGTGACAGGGACGAGCAGTACTTC	CASSLGDRDEQYF
TRBJ1-3	TRBV7-6	.	TRBD1	TGTGCCAGCAGCTCAGGGGGAGAGTCTGGAAACACCATATATTTT	CASSSGGESGNTIYF
TRBJ1-3	TRBV2	.	TRBD1	TGTGCCAGCAGGGACGACAGGGTCGACACCATATATTTT	CASRDDRVDTIYF
TRBJ2-7	TRBV7-9	.	.	TGTGCCAGCAGCTTAGCTGGCACCGGACTAAACGAGCAGTACTTC	CASSLAGTGLNEQYF
TRBJ2-1	TRBV15	.	TRBD1	TGTGCCACCGCTGAGGGACAGAGCTCCTACAATGAGCAGTTCTTC	CATAEGQSSYNEQFF
TRBJ1-5	TRBV30	.	TRBD1	TGTGCCTGGAGTGTACGAGGGGGCTATCAGCCCCAGCATTTT	CAWSVRGGYQPQHF
TRBJ1-2	TRBV5-4	.	.	TGTGCCAGCAGCCCTAGGGGTAACTATGGCTACACCTTC	CASSPRGNYGYTF
TRBJ1-1	TRBV3-1/TRBV3-2	.	.	TGTGCCAGCAGCCCGACAGCCAACACTGAAGCTTTCTTT	CASSPTANTEAFF
TRBJ1-4	TRBV7-6	.	.	TGTGCCAGCAGCCCGCAGGGAGGTGGTGAAAAACTGTTTTTT	CASSPQGGGEKLFF
TRBJ2-1	TRBV12-3/TRBV12-4	.	.	TGTGCCAGCAGTCCCTGGACAGTATGTGAGCAGTTCTTC	CASSPWTVCEQFF
TRBJ2-2	TRBV12-3/TRBV12-4	.	.	TGTGCCAGCACTAATACCGGGGAGCTGTTTTTT	CASTNTGELFF
TRBJ2-1	TRBV15	.	TRBD2	TGTGCCACCAGCAGCGCGGGAGTCTCCTACAATGAGCAGTTCTTC	CATSSAGVSYNEQFF
TRBJ2-1	TRBV2	.	.	TGTGCCAGCAGCGACAGGTATAGCTCCTACAATGAGCAGTTCTTC	CASSDRYSSYNEQFF
TRBJ1-4	TRBV19	.	TRBD1	TGTGCCAGTAGCCACCCAGGGGGAGACAATGAAAAACTGTTTTTT	CASSHPGGDNEKLFF
TRBJ2-3	TRBV10-1	.	TRBD2	TGCGCCAGAGACCGGGGACTAGCGAGAAGGAATACGCAGTATTTT	CARDRGLARRNTQYF
TRBJ1-2	TRBV28	once	.	TGTGCCAGCAGTTGGGGGGGGGACGGCAGCAACTATGGCTACACCTTC	CASSWGGDGSNYGYTF
TRBJ1-4	TRBV19	.	.	TGTGCCAGTAGCTTAATGGGAGAAGCTAATGAAAAACTGTTTTTT	CASSLMGEANEKLFF
TRBJ1-2	TRBV7-2	.	.	TGTGCCAGCAGCTCCCACCGGGGAGGGGCCTATGGCTACACCTTC	CASSSHRGGAYGYTF
TRBJ2-5	TRBV5-5	.	TRBD1	TGTGCCAGCAGCTCCGGGACAGGGGGGCGAGAGACCCAGTACTTC	CASSSGTGGRETQYF
TRBJ1-3	TRBV18	.	TRBD1	TGTGCCAGCTCACCGACAGGGGGCTACTCTGGAAACACCATATATTTT	CASSPTGGYSGNTIYF
TRBJ1-2	TRBV29-1	.	TRBD1	TGCAGCGTGCCGGGACAGGGTTTCGGCTACACCTTC	CSVPGQGFGYTF
TRBJ2-1	TRBV7-9	.	TRBD2	TGTGCCAGCAGCTTAGCGGGAGGGCCTTTCAATGAGCAGTTCTTC	CASSLAGGPFNEQFF
TRBJ1-4	TRBV7-9	.	.	TGTGCCAGCAGCTTAGGTTACAGTTCAACTAATGAAAAACTGTTTTTT	CASSLGYSSTNEKLFF
TRBJ1-3	TRBV6-5	.	.	TGTGCCAGCAGCCTCCGGTCGGGATCGGGAAACACCATATATTTT	CASSLRSGSGNTIYF
TRBJ2-7	TRBV6-2/TRBV6-3	.	TRBD2	TGTGCCAGCAGTTACTCGAGAGGCGGGAGTCCCTACATCGAGCAGTACTTC	CASSYSRGGSPYIEQYF
TRBJ2-4	TRBV5-1	.	TRBD2	TGCGCCAGCAGCGATCCAGGGACTAGTCAAAACATTCAGTACTTC	CASSDPGTSQNIQYF
TRBJ2-1	TRBV6-1	.	TRBD2	TGTGCCAGCAGTGAAACCCCGGGACTAGCGGTGGGTGAGCAGTTCTTC	CASSETPGLAVGEQFF